These 11 T cell receptor beta chains share one sample of origin, sequenced in a study of T cell repertoires in aging, cancer and after chemotherapy. TCR beta rearrangements were amplified from peripheral blood genomic DNA. Multiplex touch-down PCR with TRB-A/B primers amplified rearranged V-D-J TRB sequences. One entry per CDR3 protein, called by TCRdb with MiXCR from the multiplex PCR reads. The top ten clones hold roughly 3.6% of a sample with about 4,300 distinct CDR3 sequences, under 45% of them seen once. Sequenced input: blood. The receptors stem from a human donor with a blood cancer.

The chain employs TRBV27 and TRBJ2-3; 9 bases map to TRBD2. The CDR3 covers 15 residues. V was clipped by 5 bases and J by 2 bases; unmatched bases: 5. The germline V gene has CDR1 MNHEY and CDR2 SMNVEV (reference sequence). The CDR3 DNA follows: TGTGCCAGCAGTACCGGGACTAGCAACACAGATACGCAGTATTTT. Its protein product is CASSTGTSNTDTQYF.

In the case of this clonotype: A much larger clone is a single base away; this may be a read error. The genes are TRBV18 and TRBJ2-1; 8 bases are a match to TRBD2. Germline loops: CDR1 KGHSH, CDR2 LQKENI. The CDR3 totals 13 residues. The CDR3 nucleotides are TGTTCCAGCTCCGGGAGGGCTGACAATGAGCAGTTCTTC. Translation: CSSSGRADNEQFF.

There are a few counts of this clonotype. This chain joins TRBV19 and TRBJ1-5, with 10 nucleotides matching TRBD1. V gave up 9 bases and J gave up 4 bases; unmatched junction bases: 6. Germline V gene data show CDR1 as LNHDA and CDR2 as SQIVND (reference sequence). The CDR3 length is 14 residues. Here the CDR3 reads CASWTGGDNQPQHF. CDR3 DNA: TGTGCCAGCTGGACAGGGGGAGATAATCAGCCCCAGCATTTT. The whole variable domain, filled in from reference TRBV19 and TRBJ1-5, reads DGGITQSPKYLFRKEGQNVTLSCEQNLNHDAMYWYRQDPGQGLRLIYYSQIVNDFQKGDIAEGYSVSREKKESFPLTVTSAQKNPTAFYLCASWTGGDNQPQHFGDGTRLSIL.

As to this clonotype: Germline and junction disagree at one end, which may indicate a read error. The chain joins TRBV12-3 or TRBV12-4 to TRBJ2-3; D gene ambiguous. This CDR3 is built from 11 residues. The CDR3 protein is CSSSLVYTQYF. Here the CDR3 DNA reads TGTTCCAGCAGTTTAGTATACACGCAGTATTTT.

The CDR3 protein is CASISMGNSNQPQHF. The CDR3 region has the DNA TGTGCCAGCATCTCAATGGGGAATAGCAATCAGCCCCAGCATTTT. The V gene is TRBV6-1, the J gene TRBJ1-5; D unresolved. This CDR3 has 15 amino acids. Germline CDR1 reads MNHNS; CDR2 reads SASEGT. Trimming left V 7 bases short and J 0 bases short, with 13 bases between.

The J gene is TRBJ2-5, the V gene TRBV7-6, with D hard to call. CDR1 is SGHVS and CDR2 is FNYEAQ in the germline V gene. The CDR3 sequence is 11 residues long. Trimming left V 5 bases short and J 6 bases short, with 7 bases between. CDR3 bases: TGTGCCAGCAGCCGGACGCAGACCCAGTACTTC. Amino acid sequence: CASSRTQTQYF.

The genes are TRBV20-1 and TRBJ2-7; TRBD1 or TRBD2 may be the D gene (5 bases each). Germline V gene data show CDR1 as DFQATT and CDR2 as SNEGSKA (reference sequence). This CDR3 has 16 residues. V was pared by 4 bases and J by 0 bases, with 19 bases between. The CDR3 region is CSATDYRDGSSYEQYF. The CDR3 coding sequence is TGCAGTGCTACCGATTACCGGGACGGGTCCTCCTACGAGCAGTACTTC.

A note on this clonotype: A junction boundary mismatches the germline segment, possibly from a read error. The V call is TRBV5-6, the J call TRBJ2-2; D is perhaps TRBD2 (6 bases). Germline CDR1 SGHDT, CDR2 YYEEEE. This CDR3 contains 15 residues. CDR3 nucleotides: TGCGCCAGCAGTCCGAGCGGAGGGCGCACCGGGGAGCTGTTTTTT. This encodes CASSPSGGRTGELFF.

The V gene is TRBV5-1, the J gene TRBJ1-2, with 7 bases fitting TRBD1. Per the germline V gene, CDR1 is SGHRS and CDR2 is YFSETQ. V gave up 4 bases and J gave up 4 bases; unmatched junction bases: 19. The CDR3 consists of 18 residues. The CDR3: CASSPLQPRQGQGYGYTF. The CDR3 bases are TGCGCCAGCAGCCCCCTACAACCTCGACAGGGACAAGGCTATGGCTACACCTTC.

In this sample, this clonotype is medium-sized. The V gene is TRBV6-5, the J gene TRBJ2-2; 8 positions match TRBD2. This CDR3 spans 15 amino acids. CDR1 MNHEY and CDR2 SVGAGI come from the germline V gene. V lost 0 bases to trimming and J lost 5 bases; unmatched junction nucleotides: 2. The CDR3 nucleotides are TGTGCCAGCAGTTACTCGATAGCGGGGACCGGGGAGCTGTTTTTT. This sequence encodes CASSYSIAGTGELFF.

This chain uses TRBV15 with TRBJ1-1; possibly TRBD1 for D (5 bases). Trimming removed 0 bases at V and 1 base at J, with 9 bases between. This CDR3 comprises 15 residues. Per the germline V gene, CDR1 is LNHNV and CDR2 is YYDKDF (reference sequence). CDR3 sequence (DNA): TGTGCCACCAGCAGAGATCGGGACCCGAACACTGAAGCTTTCTTT. Amino acid sequence: CATSRDRDPNTEAFF.